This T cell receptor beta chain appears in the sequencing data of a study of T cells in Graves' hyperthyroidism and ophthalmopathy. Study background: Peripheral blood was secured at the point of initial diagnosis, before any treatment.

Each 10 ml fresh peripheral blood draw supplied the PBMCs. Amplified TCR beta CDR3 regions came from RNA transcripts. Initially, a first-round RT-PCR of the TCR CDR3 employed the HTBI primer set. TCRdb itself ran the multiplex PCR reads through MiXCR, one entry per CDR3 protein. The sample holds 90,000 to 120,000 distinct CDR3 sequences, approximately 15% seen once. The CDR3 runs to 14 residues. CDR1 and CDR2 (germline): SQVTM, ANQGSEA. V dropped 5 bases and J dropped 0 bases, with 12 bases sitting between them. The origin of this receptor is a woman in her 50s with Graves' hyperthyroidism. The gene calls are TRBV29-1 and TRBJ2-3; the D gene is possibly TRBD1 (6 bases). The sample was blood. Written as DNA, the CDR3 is TGCAGCGTTTCGACAGGTCCGAGCACAGATACGCAGTATTTT. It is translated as CSVSTGPSTDTQYF.